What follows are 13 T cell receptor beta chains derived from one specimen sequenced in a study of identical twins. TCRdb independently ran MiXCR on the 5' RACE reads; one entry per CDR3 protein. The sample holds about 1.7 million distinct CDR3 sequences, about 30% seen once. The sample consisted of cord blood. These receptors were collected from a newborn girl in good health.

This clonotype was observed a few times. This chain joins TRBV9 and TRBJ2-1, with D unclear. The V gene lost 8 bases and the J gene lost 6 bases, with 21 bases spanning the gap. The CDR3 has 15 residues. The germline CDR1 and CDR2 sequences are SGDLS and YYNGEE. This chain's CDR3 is CASTKPGLPGNEQFF. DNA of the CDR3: TGTGCCAGTACGAAACCGGGCCTCCCTGGCAATGAGCAGTTCTTC.

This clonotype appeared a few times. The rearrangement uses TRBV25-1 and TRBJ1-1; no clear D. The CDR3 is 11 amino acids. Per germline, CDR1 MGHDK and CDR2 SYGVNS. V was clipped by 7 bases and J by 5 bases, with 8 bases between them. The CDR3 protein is CASNGLTEAFF. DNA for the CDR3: TGTGCCAGCAACGGACTAACTGAAGCTTTCTTT. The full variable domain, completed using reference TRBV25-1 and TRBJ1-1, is EADIYQTPRYLVIGTGKKITLECSQTMGHDKMYWYQQDPGMELHLIHYSYGVNSTEKGDLSSESTVSRIRTEHFPLTLESARPSHTSQYLCASNGLTEAFFGQGTRLTVV.

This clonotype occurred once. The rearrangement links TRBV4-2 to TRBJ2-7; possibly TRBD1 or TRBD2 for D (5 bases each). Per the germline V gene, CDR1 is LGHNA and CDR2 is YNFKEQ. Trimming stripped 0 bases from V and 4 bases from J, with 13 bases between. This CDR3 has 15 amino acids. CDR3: CASSQDEGRRYEQYF. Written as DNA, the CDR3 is TGTGCCAGCAGCCAAGATGAGGGGCGTAGGTACGAGCAGTACTTC.

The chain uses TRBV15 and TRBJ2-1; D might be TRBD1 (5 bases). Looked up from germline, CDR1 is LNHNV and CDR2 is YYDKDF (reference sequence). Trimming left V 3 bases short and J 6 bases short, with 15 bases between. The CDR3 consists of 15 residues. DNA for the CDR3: TGTGCCACCAGCAGCAGGGTCTTGCGAGCCAATGAGCAGTTCTTC. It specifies CATSSRVLRANEQFF.

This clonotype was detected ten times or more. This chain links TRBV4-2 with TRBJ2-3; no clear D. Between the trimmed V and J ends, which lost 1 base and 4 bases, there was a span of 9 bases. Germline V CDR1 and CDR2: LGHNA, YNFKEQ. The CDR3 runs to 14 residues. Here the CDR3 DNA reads TGTGCCAGCAGCCAAGTCCGTTCTGCAGATACGCAGTATTTT. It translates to CASSQVRSADTQYF.

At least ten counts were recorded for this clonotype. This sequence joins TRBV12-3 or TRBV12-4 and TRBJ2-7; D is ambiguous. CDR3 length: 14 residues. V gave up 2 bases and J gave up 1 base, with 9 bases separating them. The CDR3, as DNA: TGTGCCAGCAGTTTACAGGCCGGTTCCTACGAGCAGTACTTC. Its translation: CASSLQAGSYEQYF.

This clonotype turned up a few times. The CDR3 spells CASSQGGWTQRGNTEAFF. The CDR3 DNA is TGTGCCAGCAGCCAAGGGGGGTGGACACAAAGGGGAAACACTGAAGCTTTCTTT. This rearrangement joins TRBV4-2 to TRBJ1-1; possible D gene TRBD1, 5 bases. CDR1 and CDR2 (germline): LGHNA, YNFKEQ. This CDR3 is 18 amino acids long. V lost 1 base and J 2 bases, leaving 20 bases between the germline ends.

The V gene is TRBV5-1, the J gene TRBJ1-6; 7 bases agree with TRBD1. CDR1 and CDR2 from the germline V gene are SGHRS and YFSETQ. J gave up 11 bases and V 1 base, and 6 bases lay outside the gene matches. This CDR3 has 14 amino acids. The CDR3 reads CASSLKGGQAPLHF. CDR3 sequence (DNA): TGCGCCAGCAGCTTGAAGGGAGGACAGGCACCCCTCCACTTT.

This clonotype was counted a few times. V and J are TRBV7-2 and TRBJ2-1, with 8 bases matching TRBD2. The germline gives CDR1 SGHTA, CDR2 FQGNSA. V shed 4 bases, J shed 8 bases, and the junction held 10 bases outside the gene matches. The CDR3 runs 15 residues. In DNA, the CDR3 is TGTGCCAGCAGCTCCCTTAGCGGGATCCGGGATGAGCAGTTCTTC. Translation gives CASSSLSGIRDEQFF.

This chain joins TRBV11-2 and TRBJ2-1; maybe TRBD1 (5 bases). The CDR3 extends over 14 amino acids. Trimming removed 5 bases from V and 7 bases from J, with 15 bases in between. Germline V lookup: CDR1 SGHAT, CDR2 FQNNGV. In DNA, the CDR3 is TGTGCCAGCAGCCCTCTTGGACATGTAAATGAGCAGTTCTTC. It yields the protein CASSPLGHVNEQFF.

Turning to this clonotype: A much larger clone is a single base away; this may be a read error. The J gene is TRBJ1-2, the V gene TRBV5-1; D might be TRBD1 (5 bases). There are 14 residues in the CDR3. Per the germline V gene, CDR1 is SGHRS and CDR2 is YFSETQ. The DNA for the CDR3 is TGCGTCAGCAGCTTGGCCGGGGACCACTATGGCTACACCTTC. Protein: CVSSLAGDHYGYTF.

CDR3 region: CASSAEDRVGQPQHF. In DNA, the CDR3 is TGTGCCAGCAGTGCAGAGGACAGGGTGGGTCAGCCCCAGCATTTT. The chain combines TRBV25-1 with TRBJ1-5, with 8 bases lining up with TRBD1. With V trimmed by 4 bases and J by 6 bases, 8 bases remained unmatched. The CDR3 is made up of 15 amino acids. Germline V gene sequence: CDR1 MGHDK, CDR2 SYGVNS.

CDR3 amino acids: CASSGTAHTQYF. CDR3 bases: TGTGCCAGCAGTGGGACGGCCCATACGCAGTATTTT. V usage is TRBV6-1 and J usage is TRBJ2-3; no definite D call. The germline V gene encodes CDR1 MNHNS and CDR2 SASEGT. The V and J ends lost 4 bases and 7 bases respectively, with 9 bases between them. The CDR3 covers 12 residues.